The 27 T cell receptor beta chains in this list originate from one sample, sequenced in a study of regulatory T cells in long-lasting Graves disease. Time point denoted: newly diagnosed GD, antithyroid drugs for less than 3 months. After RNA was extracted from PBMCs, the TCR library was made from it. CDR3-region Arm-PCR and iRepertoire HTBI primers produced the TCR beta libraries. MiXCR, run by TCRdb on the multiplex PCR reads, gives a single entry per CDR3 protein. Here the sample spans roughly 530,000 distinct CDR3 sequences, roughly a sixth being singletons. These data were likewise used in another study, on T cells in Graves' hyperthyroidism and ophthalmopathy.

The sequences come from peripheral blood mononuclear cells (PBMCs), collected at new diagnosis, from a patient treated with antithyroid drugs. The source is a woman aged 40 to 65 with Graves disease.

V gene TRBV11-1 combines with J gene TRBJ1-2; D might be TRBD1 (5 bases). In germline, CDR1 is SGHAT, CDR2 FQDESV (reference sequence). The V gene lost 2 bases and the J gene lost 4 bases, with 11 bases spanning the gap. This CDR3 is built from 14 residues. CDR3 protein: CASSLPGSAYGYTF. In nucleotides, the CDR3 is TGTGCCAGCAGCTTACCAGGGTCGGCCTATGGCTACACCTTC.

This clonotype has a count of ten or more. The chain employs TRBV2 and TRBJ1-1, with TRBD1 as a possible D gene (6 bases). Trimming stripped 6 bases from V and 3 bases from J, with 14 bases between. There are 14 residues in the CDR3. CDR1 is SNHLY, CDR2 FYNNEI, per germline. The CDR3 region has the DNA TGTGCCAGCAGAGGGGACATCACCTACACTGAAGCTTTCTTT. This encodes CASRGDITYTEAFF.

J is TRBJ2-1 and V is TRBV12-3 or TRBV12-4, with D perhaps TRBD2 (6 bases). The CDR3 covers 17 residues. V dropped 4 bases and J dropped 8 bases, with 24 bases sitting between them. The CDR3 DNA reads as TGTGCCAGCAGTTCCCCCGAGGGGTGGCGGGGTAGGTATGAGCAGTTCTTC. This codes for CASSSPEGWRGRYEQFF.

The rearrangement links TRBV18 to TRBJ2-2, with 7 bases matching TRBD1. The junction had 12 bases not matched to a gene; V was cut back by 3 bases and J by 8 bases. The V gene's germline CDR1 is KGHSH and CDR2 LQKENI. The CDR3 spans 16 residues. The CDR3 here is CASSPPGQRLTGELFF. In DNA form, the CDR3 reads TGTGCCAGCTCACCTCCGGGACAGAGACTTACGGGGGAGCTGTTTTTT.

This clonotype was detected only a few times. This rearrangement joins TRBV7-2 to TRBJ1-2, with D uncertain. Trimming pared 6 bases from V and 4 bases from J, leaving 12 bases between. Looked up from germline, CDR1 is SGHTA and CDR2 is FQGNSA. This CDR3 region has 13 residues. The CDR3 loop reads CASRSRQLYGYTF. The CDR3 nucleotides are TGTGCCAGCAGGTCCCGACAACTCTATGGCTACACCTTC.

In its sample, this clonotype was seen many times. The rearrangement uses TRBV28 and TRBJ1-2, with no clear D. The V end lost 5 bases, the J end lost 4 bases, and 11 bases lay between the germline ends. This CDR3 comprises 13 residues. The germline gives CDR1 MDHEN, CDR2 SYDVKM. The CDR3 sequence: CASSLVAPYGYTF. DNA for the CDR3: TGTGCCAGCAGTCTCGTGGCCCCCTATGGCTACACCTTC.

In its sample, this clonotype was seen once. The CDR3 DNA reads as TGCGCCAGCAGTGATGGAGCCGGCTACACCTTC. It yields the protein CASSDGAGYTF. This sequence joins TRBV10-1 and TRBJ1-2; D not resolved. This CDR3 comprises 11 residues. Deletions cut 3 bases from V and 8 bases from J, with 7 bases between. Germline CDR1 and CDR2: WNHNN and SYGVQD (reference sequence).

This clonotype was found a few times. As DNA, the CDR3 is TGTGCCAGCAGCTCGACAGCACCCTCCTACGAGCAGTACTTC. Translation: CASSSTAPSYEQYF. J is TRBJ2-7 and V is TRBV7-8; possibly TRBD1 for D (5 bases). V was trimmed by 4 bases and J by 0 bases, leaving 10 bases between them. The CDR3 is made up of 14 amino acids. Per germline, CDR1 SGHVS and CDR2 FQNEAQ. Complete variable domain (other parts from reference TRBV7-8 and TRBJ2-7): GAGVSQSPRYKVAKRGQDVALRCDPISGHVSLFWYQQALGQGPEFLTYFQNEAQLDKSGLPSDRFFAERPEGSVSTLKIQRTQQEDSAVYLCASSSTAPSYEQYFGPGTRLTVT.

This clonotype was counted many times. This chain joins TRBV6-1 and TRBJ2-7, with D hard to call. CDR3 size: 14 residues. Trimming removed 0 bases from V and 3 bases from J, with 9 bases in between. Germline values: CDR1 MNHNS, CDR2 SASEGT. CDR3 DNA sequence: TGTGCCAGCAGTGAAGCGCGGCAGGTCTACGAGCAGTACTTC. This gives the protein CASSEARQVYEQYF.

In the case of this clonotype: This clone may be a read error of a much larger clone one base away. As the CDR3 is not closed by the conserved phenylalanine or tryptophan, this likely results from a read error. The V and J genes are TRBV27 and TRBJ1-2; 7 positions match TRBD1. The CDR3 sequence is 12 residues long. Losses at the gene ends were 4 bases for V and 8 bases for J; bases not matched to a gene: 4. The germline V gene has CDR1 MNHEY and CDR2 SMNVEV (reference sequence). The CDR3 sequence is CASSSQGRGYTL. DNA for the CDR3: TGTGCCAGCAGTTCACAGGGGCGCGGCTACACCCTC.

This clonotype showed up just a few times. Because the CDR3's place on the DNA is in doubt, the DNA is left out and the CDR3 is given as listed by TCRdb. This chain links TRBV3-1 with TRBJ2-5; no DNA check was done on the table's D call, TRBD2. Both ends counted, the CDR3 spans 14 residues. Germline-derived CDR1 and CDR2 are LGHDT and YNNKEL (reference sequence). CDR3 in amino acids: CASSSSGLGPSQYF.

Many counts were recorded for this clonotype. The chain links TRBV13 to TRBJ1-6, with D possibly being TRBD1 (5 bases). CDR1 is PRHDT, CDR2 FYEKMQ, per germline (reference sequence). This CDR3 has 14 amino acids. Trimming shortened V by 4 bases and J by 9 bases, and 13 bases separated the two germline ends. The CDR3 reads CASSSQGAISPLHF. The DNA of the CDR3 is TGTGCCAGCAGCTCCCAGGGTGCGATTTCACCCCTCCACTTT.

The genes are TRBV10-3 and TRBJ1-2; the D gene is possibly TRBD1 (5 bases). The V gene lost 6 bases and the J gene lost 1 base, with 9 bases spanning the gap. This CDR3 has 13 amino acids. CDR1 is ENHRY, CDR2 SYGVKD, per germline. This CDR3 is CAIRLGRNYGYTF. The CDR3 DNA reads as TGTGCCATCAGACTGGGGCGTAACTATGGCTACACCTTC.

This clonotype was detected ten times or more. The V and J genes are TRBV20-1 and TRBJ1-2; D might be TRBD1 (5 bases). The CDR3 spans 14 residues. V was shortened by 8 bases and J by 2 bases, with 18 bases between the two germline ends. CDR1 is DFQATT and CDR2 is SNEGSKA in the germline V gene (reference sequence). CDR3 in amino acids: CSPVSRATNYGYTF. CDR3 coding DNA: TGCAGTCCAGTCAGCAGGGCGACAAACTATGGCTACACCTTC.

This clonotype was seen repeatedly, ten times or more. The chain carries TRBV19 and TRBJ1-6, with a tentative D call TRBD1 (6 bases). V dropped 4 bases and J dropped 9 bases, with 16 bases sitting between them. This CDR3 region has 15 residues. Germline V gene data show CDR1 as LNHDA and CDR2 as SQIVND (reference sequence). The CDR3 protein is CASSTDRLRASPLHF. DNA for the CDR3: TGTGCCAGTAGTACCGACAGGCTCCGTGCTTCACCCCTCCACTTT.

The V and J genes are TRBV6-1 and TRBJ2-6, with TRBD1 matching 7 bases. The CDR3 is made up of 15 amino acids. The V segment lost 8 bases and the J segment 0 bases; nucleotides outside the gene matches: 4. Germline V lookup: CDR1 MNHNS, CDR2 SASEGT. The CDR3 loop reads CASRDSSSGANVLTF. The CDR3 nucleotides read TGTGCCAGCCGGGACAGCTCCTCTGGGGCCAACGTCCTGACTTTC.

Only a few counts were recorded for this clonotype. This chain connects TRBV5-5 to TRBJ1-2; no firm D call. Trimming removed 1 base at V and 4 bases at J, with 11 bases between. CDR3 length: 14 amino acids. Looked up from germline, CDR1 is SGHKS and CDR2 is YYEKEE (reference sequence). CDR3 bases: TGTGCCAGCAGCTTGAACAGCCCATCCTATGGCTACACCTTC. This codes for CASSLNSPSYGYTF.

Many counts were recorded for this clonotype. The CDR3 spells CASSLGQGGHSPLHF. The CDR3 DNA is TGTGCCAGCAGTTTAGGACAGGGAGGACATTCACCCCTCCACTTT. V is TRBV28 and J is TRBJ1-6, with 8 nucleotides matching TRBD1. The V gene end was trimmed by 2 bases and the J gene end by 8 bases; junction bases not matched to a gene: 5. The CDR3 is 15 amino acids. The germline V gene encodes CDR1 MDHEN and CDR2 SYDVKM.

This CDR3 reads CSAGGGGNTEAFF. CDR3 sequence (DNA): TGCAGTGCTGGGGGGGGGGGGAACACTGAAGCTTTCTTT. The gene calls are TRBV20-1 and TRBJ1-1; perhaps TRBD1 as D (5 bases). Between the trimmed V and J ends, which lost 5 bases and 1 base, there was a span of 11 bases. This CDR3 has 13 residues. The germline CDR1 and CDR2 sequences are DFQATT and SNEGSKA (reference sequence).

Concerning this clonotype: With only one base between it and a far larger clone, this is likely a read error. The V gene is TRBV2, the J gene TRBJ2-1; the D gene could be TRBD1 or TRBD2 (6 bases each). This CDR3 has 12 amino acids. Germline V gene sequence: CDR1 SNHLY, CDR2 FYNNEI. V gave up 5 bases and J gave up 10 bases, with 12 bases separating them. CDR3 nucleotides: TGTGCCAGCAGTCAAGGGGGGTACGAGCAGTTCTTC. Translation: CASSQGGYEQFF.

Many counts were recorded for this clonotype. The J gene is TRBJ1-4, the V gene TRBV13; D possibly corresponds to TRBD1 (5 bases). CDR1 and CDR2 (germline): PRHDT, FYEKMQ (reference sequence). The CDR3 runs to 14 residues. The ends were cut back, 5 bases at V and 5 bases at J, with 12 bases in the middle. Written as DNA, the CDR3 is TGTGCCAGCAGCGACAGAGATTTAAATGAAAAACTGTTTTTT. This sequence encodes CASSDRDLNEKLFF.

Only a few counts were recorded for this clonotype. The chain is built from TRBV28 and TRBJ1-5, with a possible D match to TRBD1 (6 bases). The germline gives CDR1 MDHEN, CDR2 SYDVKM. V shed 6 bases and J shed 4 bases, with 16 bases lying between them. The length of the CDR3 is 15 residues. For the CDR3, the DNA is TGTGCCAGCAGCGGGGGCGGGGGACCTAATCAGCCCCAGCATTTT. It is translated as CASSGGGGPNQPQHF.

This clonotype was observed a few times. The CDR3 protein is CASTPSLNTEAFF. The CDR3 DNA sequence: TGTGCCAGCACCCCGAGCCTGAACACTGAAGCTTTCTTT. V and J are TRBV6-1 and TRBJ1-1; unclear D gene. The CDR3 contains 13 residues. Trimming took off 7 bases at V and 0 bases at J, with 9 bases between the two ends. CDR1 is MNHNS, CDR2 SASEGT, per germline.

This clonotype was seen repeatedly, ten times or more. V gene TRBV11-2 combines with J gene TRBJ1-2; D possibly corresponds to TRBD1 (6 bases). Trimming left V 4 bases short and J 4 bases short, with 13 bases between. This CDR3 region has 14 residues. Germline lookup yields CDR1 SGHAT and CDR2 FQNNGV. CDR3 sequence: CASSSQGSSYGYTF. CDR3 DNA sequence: TGTGCCAGCAGCTCTCAGGGGAGTAGCTATGGCTACACCTTC.

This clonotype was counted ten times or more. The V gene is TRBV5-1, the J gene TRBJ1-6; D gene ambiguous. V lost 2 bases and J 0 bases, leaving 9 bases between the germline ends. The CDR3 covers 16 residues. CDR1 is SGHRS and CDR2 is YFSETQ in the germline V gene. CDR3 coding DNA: TGCGCCAGCAGCTTCATGACTAGCTCCTATAATTCACCCCTCCACTTT. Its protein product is CASSFMTSSYNSPLHF. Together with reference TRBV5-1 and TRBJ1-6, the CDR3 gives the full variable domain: KAGVTQTPRYLIKTRGQQVTLSCSPISGHRSVSWYQQTPGQGLQFLFEYFSETQRNKGNFPGRFSGRQFSNSRSEMNVSTLELGDSALYLCASSFMTSSYNSPLHFGNGTRLTVT.

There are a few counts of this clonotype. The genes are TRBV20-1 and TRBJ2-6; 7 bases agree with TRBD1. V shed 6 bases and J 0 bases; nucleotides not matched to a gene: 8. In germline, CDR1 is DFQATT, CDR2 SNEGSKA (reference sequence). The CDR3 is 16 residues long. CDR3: CSAPRDRDSGANVLTF. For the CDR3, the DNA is TGCAGTGCCCCTCGTGACAGGGACTCTGGGGCCAACGTCCTGACTTTC.

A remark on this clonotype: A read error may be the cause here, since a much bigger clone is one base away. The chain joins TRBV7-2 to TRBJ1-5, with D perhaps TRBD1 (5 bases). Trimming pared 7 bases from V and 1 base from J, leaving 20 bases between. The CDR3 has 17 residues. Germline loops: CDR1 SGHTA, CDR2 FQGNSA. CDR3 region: CASNLLFTGESNQPQHF. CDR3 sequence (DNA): TGTGCCAGCAATCTCCTGTTTACGGGGGAGAGCAATCAGCCCCAGCATTTT.